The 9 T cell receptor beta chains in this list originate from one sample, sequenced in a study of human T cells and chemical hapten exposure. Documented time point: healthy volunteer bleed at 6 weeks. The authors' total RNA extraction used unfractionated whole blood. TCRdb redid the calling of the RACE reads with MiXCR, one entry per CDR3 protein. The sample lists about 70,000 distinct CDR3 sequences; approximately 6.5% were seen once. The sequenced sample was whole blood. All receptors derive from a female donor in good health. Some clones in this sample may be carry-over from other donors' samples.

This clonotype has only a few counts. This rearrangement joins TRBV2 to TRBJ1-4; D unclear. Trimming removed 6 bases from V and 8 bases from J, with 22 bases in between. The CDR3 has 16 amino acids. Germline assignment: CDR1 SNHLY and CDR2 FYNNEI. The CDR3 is CASRPPETNIWEKLFF. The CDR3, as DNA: TGTGCCAGCAGACCCCCGGAGACTAATATTTGGGAAAAACTGTTTTTT.

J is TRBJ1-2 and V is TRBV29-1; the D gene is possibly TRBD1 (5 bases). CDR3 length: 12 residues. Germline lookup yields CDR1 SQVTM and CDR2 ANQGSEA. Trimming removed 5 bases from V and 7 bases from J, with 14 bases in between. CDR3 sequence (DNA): TGCAGCGTTTCCGAAGGGACGGGTGGCTACACCTTC. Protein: CSVSEGTGGYTF.

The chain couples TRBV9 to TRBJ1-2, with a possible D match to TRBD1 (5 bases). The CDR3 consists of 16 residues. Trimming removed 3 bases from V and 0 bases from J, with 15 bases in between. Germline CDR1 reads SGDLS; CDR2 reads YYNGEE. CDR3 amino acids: CASSGVSRGSNYGYTF. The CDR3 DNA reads TGTGCCAGCAGCGGGGTTTCTAGGGGATCTAACTATGGCTACACCTTC. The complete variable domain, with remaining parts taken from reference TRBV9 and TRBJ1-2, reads DSGVTQTPKHLITATGQRVTLRCSPRSGDLSVYWYQQSLDQGLQFLIQYYNGEERAKGNILERFSAQQFPDLHSELNLSSLELGDSALYFCASSGVSRGSNYGYTFGSGTRLTVV.

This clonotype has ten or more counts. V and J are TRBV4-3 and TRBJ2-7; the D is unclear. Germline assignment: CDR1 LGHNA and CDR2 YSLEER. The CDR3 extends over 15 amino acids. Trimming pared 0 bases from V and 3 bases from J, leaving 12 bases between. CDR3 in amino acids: CASSQDSSLIYEQYF. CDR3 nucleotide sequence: TGCGCCAGCAGCCAAGACTCCTCCCTGATCTACGAGCAGTACTTC.

The chain's CDR3 is CASSESGRGRGYTF. The CDR3 region has the DNA TGTGCCAGCAGTGAAAGCGGCAGGGGCCGTGGCTACACCTTC. The gene calls are TRBV6-1 and TRBJ1-2; D is perhaps TRBD1 (6 bases). The CDR3 contains 14 residues. V was shortened by 2 bases and J by 7 bases, with 14 bases between the two germline ends. Germline values: CDR1 MNHNS, CDR2 SASEGT.

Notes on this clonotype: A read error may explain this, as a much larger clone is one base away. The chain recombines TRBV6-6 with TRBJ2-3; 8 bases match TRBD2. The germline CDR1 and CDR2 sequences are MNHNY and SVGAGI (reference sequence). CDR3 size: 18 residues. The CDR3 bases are TGTGCCAGCAGTTTATCAAGCGGGAGCGGTGGAGGCACAGATACGCAGAATTTT. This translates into CASSLSSGSGGGTDTQNF.

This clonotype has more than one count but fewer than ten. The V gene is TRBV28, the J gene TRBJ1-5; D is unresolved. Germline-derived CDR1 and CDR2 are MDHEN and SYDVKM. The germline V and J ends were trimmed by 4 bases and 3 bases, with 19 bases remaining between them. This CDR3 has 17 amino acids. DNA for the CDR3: TGTGCCAGCAGTTCGACAATAAGGGCAGGCCTCAATCAGCCCCAGCATTTT. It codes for CASSSTIRAGLNQPQHF.

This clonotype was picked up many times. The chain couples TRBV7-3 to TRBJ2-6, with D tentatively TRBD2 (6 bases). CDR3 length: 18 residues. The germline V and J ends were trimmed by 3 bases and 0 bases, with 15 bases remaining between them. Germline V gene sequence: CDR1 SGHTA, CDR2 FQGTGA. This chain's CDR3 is CASSLVPGGTSGANVLTF. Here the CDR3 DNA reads TGTGCCAGCAGCTTGGTCCCCGGGGGAACCTCTGGGGCCAACGTCCTGACTTTC.

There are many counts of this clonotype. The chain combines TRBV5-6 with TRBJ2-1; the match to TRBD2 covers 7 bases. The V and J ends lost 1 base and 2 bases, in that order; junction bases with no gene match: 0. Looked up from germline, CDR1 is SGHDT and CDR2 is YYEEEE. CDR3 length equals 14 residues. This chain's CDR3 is CASSLSGTYNEQFF. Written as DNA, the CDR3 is TGTGCCAGCAGCTTGAGCGGGACCTACAATGAGCAGTTCTTC.